This T cell receptor (beta chain) was captured in a study of identical twins. This clonotype turned up a few times. V lost 1 base to trimming and J lost 4 bases, with 5 bases between them. In germline, CDR1 is LGHNA, CDR2 YNFKEQ. The CDR3 extends over 12 amino acids. A universal primer site was created by template switching, with the cDNA bearing unique molecular identifiers. A single record per CDR3 protein comes from TCRdb applying MiXCR to the 5' RACE reads. In the table there are over 500,000 distinct CDR3 sequences, less than 25% of which are singletons. These same data were also listed under a study on T cells expressing NK-cell markers.

This sequence was found in a woman between 18 and 29 years old in good health. This chain uses TRBV4-2 with TRBJ2-7; D is unclear. Sequencing was done on a sample of CD4+ T cells sorted from blood. The CDR3 sequence: CASSQAPYEQYF. The CDR3 region has the DNA TGTGCCAGCAGCCAAGCCCCTTACGAGCAGTACTTC.